This TCR beta chain was observed in a study of blood T cell repertoires in COVID-19. Clones were sequenced by immunoSEQ multiplex PCR, and TCRdb holds only the in-frame ones, with some missing. This sample carries some 300,000 clones, about nine tenths of them seen once, and the ten largest clones take 6.3%. With V trimmed by 3 bases and J by 7 bases, 7 bases remained unmatched. The germline CDR1 and CDR2 sequences are LGHDT and YNNKEL (reference sequence). This CDR3 is 14 amino acids long. The clonotype comes from a woman between 45 and 65 years old with COVID-19, enrolled during active disease. This chain joins TRBV3-1 (or the pseudogene TRBV3-2) and TRBJ2-7, with TRBD2 identical over 9 bases. The sequenced sample was peripheral blood. CDR3 sequence (DNA): TGTGCCAGCAGCCAGACCCTAGCGGGACAGGAGCAGTACTTC. It specifies CASSQTLAGQEQYF.